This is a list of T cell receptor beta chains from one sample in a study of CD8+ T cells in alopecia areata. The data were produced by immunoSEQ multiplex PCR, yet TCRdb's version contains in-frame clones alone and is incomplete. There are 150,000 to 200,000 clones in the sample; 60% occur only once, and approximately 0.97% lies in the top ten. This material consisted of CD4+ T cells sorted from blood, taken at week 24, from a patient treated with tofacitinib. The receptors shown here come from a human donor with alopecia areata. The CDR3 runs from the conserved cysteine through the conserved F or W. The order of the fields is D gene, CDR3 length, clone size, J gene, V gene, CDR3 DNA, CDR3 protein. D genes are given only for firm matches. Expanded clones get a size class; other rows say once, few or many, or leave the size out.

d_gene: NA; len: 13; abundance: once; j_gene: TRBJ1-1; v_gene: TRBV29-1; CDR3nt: TGCAGCGTCCCAAGACGGGGGAACACTGAAGCTTTCTTT; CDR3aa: CSVPRRGNTEAFF
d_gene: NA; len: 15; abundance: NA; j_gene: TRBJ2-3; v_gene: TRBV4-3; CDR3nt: TGCGCCAGCAGCCAATCGCGGGTTCGCACAGATACGCAGTATTTT; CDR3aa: CASSQSRVRTDTQYF
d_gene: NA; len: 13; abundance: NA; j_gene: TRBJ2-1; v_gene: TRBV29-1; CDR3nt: TGCAGCGTTGAAGTTTCGAGCGCCGGGGAGCAGTTCTTC; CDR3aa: CSVEVSSAGEQFF
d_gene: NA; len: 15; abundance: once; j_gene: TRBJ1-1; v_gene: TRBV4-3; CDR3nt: TGCGCCAGCAGCCATGAAGGAAGGGAGAACACTGAAGCTTTCTTT; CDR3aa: CASSHEGRENTEAFF
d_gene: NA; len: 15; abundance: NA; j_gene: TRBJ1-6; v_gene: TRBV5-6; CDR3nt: TGTGCCAGCAGCCGGGGTGATCGGAACGCTTCACCCCTCCACTTT; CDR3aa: CASSRGDRNASPLHF
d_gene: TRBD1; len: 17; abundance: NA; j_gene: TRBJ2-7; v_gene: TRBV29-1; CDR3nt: TGCAGCGTTTGTATCCAACCTGCCACAGGGGGCCATTACGAGCGGTACTTC; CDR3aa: CSVCIQPATGGHYERYF
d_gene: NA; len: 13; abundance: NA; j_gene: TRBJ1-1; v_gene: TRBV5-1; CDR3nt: TGCGCCAGCAGCCCACTTTCGAACACTGAAGCTTTCTTT; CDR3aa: CASSPLSNTEAFF
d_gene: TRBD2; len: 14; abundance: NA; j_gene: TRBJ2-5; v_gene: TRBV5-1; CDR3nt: TGCGCCAGCAGCTCCACTAGCGGGGTAGGGACCCAGTACTTC; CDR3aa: CASSSTSGVGTQYF
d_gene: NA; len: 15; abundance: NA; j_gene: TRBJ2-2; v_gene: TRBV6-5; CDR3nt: TGTGCCAGCAGCGAACAGGGTTTGAGGACCGGGGAGCTGTTTTTT; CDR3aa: CASSEQGLRTGELFF
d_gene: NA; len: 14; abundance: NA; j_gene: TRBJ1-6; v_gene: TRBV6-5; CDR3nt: TGTGCCAGCAGTTCCCCGGCCCGGGGTTCACCCCTCCACTTT; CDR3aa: CASSSPARGSPLHF
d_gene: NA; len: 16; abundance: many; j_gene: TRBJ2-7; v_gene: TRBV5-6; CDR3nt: TGTGCCAGCAGCTTGAGAGATTCGGGGGCTGAAGGCGAGCAGTACTTC; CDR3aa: CASSLRDSGAEGEQYF